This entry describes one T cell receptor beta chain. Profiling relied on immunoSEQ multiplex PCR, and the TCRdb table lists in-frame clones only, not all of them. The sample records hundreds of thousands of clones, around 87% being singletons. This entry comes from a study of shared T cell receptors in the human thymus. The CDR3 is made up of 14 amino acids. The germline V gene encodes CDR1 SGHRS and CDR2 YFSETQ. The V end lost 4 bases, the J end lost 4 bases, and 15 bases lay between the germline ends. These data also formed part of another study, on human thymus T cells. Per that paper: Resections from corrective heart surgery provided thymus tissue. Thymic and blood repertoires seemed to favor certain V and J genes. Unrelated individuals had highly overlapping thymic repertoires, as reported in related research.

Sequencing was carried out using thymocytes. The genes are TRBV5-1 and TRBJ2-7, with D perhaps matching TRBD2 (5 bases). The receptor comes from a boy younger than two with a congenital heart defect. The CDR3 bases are TGCGCCAGCAGCACCCTCGGGATCCTTTACGAGCAGTACTTC. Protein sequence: CASSTLGILYEQYF.